Shown below are 15 T cell receptor beta chains from a single sample sequenced in a study of sequential checkpoint blockade in melanoma. Indicated treatment: randomized to nivolumab then ipilimumab (arm A) or the reverse (arm B). Profiling relied on immunoSEQ multiplex PCR, and the TCRdb table lists in-frame clones only, not all of them. Among around 20,000 clones listed, about 80% were seen once. Sequencing used CD8+ T cells sorted from blood (inferred from file names), obtained from a patient given nivolumab and ipilimumab in sequence. The origin of the receptors is a human donor with melanoma.

This chain joins TRBV27 and TRBJ1-4; D is unresolved. V lost 3 bases and J lost 0, with 14 bases in between. The CDR3 has 17 amino acids. Germline values: CDR1 MNHEY, CDR2 SMNVEV (reference sequence). The CDR3 loop reads CASSLGPQPATNEKLFF. The CDR3 region has the DNA TGTGCCAGCAGTTTGGGCCCGCAGCCTGCAACTAATGAAAAACTGTTTTTT.

This clone appeared a few times. The chain is built from TRBV15 and TRBJ1-5; D uncertain. Per the germline V gene, CDR1 is LNHNV and CDR2 is YYDKDF (reference sequence). The V and J ends lost 3 bases and 3 bases respectively, with 12 bases between them. There are 15 residues in the CDR3. The CDR3 is CATSSLTGINQPQHF. The CDR3 DNA sequence: TGTGCCACCAGCAGTCTTACGGGGATCAATCAGCCCCAGCATTTT.

This chain connects TRBV6-5 to TRBJ2-7; weak D call: TRBD1 (5 bases). CDR1 and CDR2 (germline): MNHEY, SVGAGI. There are 12 residues in the CDR3. With 8 bases removed from V and 6 bases from J, the gap between germline ends came to 14 bases. Here the CDR3 DNA reads TGTGCCAGCGTTTCAGGGAACGGCGAGCAGTACTTC. Amino acid sequence: CASVSGNGEQYF.

This clone was recorded a few times. This chain connects TRBV11-1 to TRBJ2-7, with a weak D call TRBD1 (5 bases). Per the germline V gene, CDR1 is SGHAT and CDR2 is FQDESV (reference sequence). The V end was cut by 3 bases, the J end by 6 bases, with 15 bases between. The CDR3 loop spans 14 amino acids. The CDR3 loop reads CASSLWTPSSEQYF. The CDR3 nucleotides read TGTGCCAGCAGCTTGTGGACACCCAGCTCCGAGCAGTACTTC.

The gene calls are TRBV2 and TRBJ1-4; possibly TRBD1 for D (6 bases). V was pared by 6 bases and J by 4 bases, with 12 bases between. This CDR3 is built from 14 residues. CDR1 and CDR2 (germline): SNHLY, FYNNEI. The CDR3 loop reads CASSSDSINEKLFF. For the CDR3, the DNA is TGTGCCAGCAGCTCGGACAGCATTAATGAAAAACTGTTTTTT.

The genes are TRBV5-1 and TRBJ2-7; tentative D call: TRBD1 (6 bases). The V gene's germline CDR1 is SGHRS and CDR2 YFSETQ. This CDR3 is 15 amino acids long. V was cut by 0 bases and J by 2 bases, with 12 bases left in between. This CDR3 is CASSLEQGKTYEQYF. CDR3 coding DNA: TGCGCCAGCAGCTTGGAACAGGGTAAGACCTACGAGCAGTACTTC.

This clone was picked up one time. The genes are TRBV19 and TRBJ1-5; D is undetermined. Germline loops: CDR1 LNHDA, CDR2 SQIVND (reference sequence). The CDR3 spans 13 residues. Between the trimmed V and J ends, which lost 6 bases and 4 bases, there was a span of 10 bases. DNA for the CDR3: TGTGCCAGTAGCCCAGGTCATAATCAGCCCCAGCATTTT. Its protein is CASSPGHNQPQHF.

The genes are TRBV7-2 and TRBJ2-7; maybe TRBD2 (6 bases). Germline CDR1 reads SGHTA; CDR2 reads FQGNSA. With 3 bases removed from V and 5 bases from J, the gap between germline ends came to 11 bases. The CDR3 spans 13 residues. The CDR3 reads CASSLGGVDEQYF. CDR3 coding DNA: TGTGCCAGCAGCTTGGGGGGAGTGGACGAGCAGTACTTC.

This clone was seen once. The rearrangement uses TRBV6-5 and TRBJ1-6, with D unclear. Germline assignment: CDR1 MNHEY and CDR2 SVGAGI. Between the trimmed V and J ends, which lost 4 bases and 2 bases, there was a span of 9 bases. This CDR3 contains 15 residues. This CDR3 is CASSFTGAYNSPLHF. As DNA, the CDR3 is TGTGCCAGCAGTTTCACCGGGGCCTATAATTCACCCCTCCACTTT.

The J gene is TRBJ1-6, the V gene TRBV19, with D maybe TRBD1 (6 bases). CDR3 length equals 15 residues. The germline V gene encodes CDR1 LNHDA and CDR2 SQIVND (reference sequence). V lost 3 bases and J 10 bases, leaving 16 bases between the germline ends. CDR3 loop: CASSISGTIGSPLHF. The CDR3 nucleotides read TGTGCCAGTAGTATCTCCGGGACAATAGGGTCACCCCTCCACTTT.

The chain joins TRBV30 to TRBJ2-1; 10 bases are shared with TRBD1. Unmatched junction bases numbered 6, after V lost 5 bases and J lost 5 bases. From germline, CDR1 is GTSNPN and CDR2 SVGIG (reference sequence). This CDR3 region has 14 residues. The DNA for the CDR3 is TGTGCCTGGGCGGGACAGGGGACCCACAATGAGCAGTTCTTC. Its translation: CAWAGQGTHNEQFF.

The chain employs TRBV5-4 and TRBJ2-2; the D gene is possibly TRBD1 (5 bases). Germline CDR1 is SGHNT and CDR2 is YYREEE (reference sequence). V was cut by 6 bases and J by 7 bases, with 7 bases left in between. The length of the CDR3 is 11 residues. The CDR3 is CASKGHGELFF. The CDR3, as DNA: TGTGCCAGCAAGGGGCACGGGGAGCTGTTTTTT.

The sample holds a few counts of this clone. The V and J genes are TRBV28 and TRBJ1-5, with D possibly being TRBD1 (6 bases). The CDR3 consists of 14 residues. Germline V gene sequence: CDR1 MDHEN, CDR2 SYDVKM. V lost 1 base, J lost 7 bases, and 11 bases lay in between. The CDR3 DNA reads TGTGCCAGCAGTTTATTATCCAGGGGACAGCCCCAGCATTTT. Translated: CASSLLSRGQPQHF.

The chain joins TRBV11-1 to TRBJ1-1, with D unclear. The CDR3 spans 13 residues. The V gene's germline CDR1 is SGHAT and CDR2 FQDESV (reference sequence). Trimming cost V 0 bases and J 7 bases, with 9 bases left between them. CDR3: CASSLALSVEAFF. The CDR3 nucleotides read TGTGCCAGCAGCTTAGCTCTGAGTGTTGAAGCTTTCTTT.

The chain is built from TRBV30 and TRBJ1-3, with D uncertain. Germline V lookup: CDR1 GTSNPN, CDR2 SVGIG (reference sequence). V lost 5 bases to trimming and J lost 5 bases, with 10 bases between them. This CDR3 has 12 residues. The CDR3, as DNA: TGTGCCTGGGTGCGGGCCAGAAACACCATATATTTT. It is translated as CAWVRARNTIYF.